This entry lists 5 T cell receptor beta chains sequenced from one sample in a study of control samples from healthy donors and cancer patients. Clones were read by immunoSEQ multiplex PCR, and TCRdb kept only the in-frame ones, dropping some. The sample has 250,000 to 300,000 clones, over 75% seen once; the top ten hold about an eighth. Sequencing was performed on PBMCs. All receptors derive from an older woman with lung cancer.

V usage is TRBV3-1 (or the pseudogene TRBV3-2) and J usage is TRBJ1-5; D unclear. CDR3 size: 13 residues. V was clipped by 4 bases and J by 0 bases, with 4 bases between them. Per the germline V gene, CDR1 is LGHDT and CDR2 is YNNKEL (reference sequence). Here the CDR3 reads CASSLGSNQPQHF. The CDR3 nucleotides are TGTGCCAGCAGCCTTGGTAGCAATCAGCCCCAGCATTTT.

The V gene is TRBV5-1, the J gene TRBJ2-7; 14 bases are shared with TRBD2. V lost 4 bases, J lost 3 bases, and 3 bases stayed unmatched. The CDR3 is 15 amino acids. Germline assignment: CDR1 SGHRS and CDR2 YFSETQ. CDR3 nucleotide sequence: TGCGCCAGCAGCCGACTAGCGGGGGGGATCTACGAGCAGTACTTC. Amino acid sequence: CASSRLAGGIYEQYF.

The J gene is TRBJ1-6, the V gene TRBV30, with D tentatively TRBD1 (6 bases). From germline, CDR1 is GTSNPN and CDR2 SVGIG (reference sequence). V lost 0 bases to trimming and J lost 8 bases, with 11 bases between them. The CDR3 is 14 amino acids. CDR3 region: CAWSVLGADSPLHF. CDR3 coding DNA: TGTGCCTGGAGTGTACTGGGGGCAGATTCACCCCTCCACTTT.

The rearrangement joins TRBV7-2 to TRBJ2-3; D is unclear. The V end was cut by 2 bases, the J end by 6 bases, with 15 bases between. Germline-derived CDR1 and CDR2 are SGHTA and FQGNSA. This CDR3 spans 15 amino acids. CDR3 coding DNA: TGTGCCAGCAGCTTAACACGGTGGGCGGTGGATACGCAGTATTTT. Encoded protein: CASSLTRWAVDTQYF. Complete variable domain (other parts from reference TRBV7-2 and TRBJ2-3): GAGVSQSPSNKVTEKGKDVELRCDPISGHTALYWYRQSLGQGLEFLIYFQGNSAPDKSGLPSDRFSAERTGGSVSTLTIQRTQQEDSAVYLCASSLTRWAVDTQYFGPGTRLTVL.

The chain couples TRBV6-5 to TRBJ1-2, with D maybe TRBD1 (5 bases). CDR3 length: 14 amino acids. The V gene's germline CDR1 is MNHEY and CDR2 SVGAGI. V was clipped by 7 bases and J by 2 bases, with 14 bases between them. The CDR3 is CASMPVGVNYGYTF. Here the CDR3 DNA reads TGTGCCAGCATGCCCGTGGGGGTCAACTATGGCTACACCTTC.